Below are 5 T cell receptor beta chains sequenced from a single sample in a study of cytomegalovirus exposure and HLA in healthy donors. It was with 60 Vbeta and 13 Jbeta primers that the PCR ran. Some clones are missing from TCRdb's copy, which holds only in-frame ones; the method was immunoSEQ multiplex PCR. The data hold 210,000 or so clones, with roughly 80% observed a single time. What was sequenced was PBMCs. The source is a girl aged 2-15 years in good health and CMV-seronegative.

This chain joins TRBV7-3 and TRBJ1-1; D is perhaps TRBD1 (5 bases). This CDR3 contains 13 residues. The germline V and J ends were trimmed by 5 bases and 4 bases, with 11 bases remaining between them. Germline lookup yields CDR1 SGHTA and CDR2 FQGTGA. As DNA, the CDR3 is TGTGCCAGCAGCCATGCTAGGGGCACTGAAGCTTTCTTT. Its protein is CASSHARGTEAFF.

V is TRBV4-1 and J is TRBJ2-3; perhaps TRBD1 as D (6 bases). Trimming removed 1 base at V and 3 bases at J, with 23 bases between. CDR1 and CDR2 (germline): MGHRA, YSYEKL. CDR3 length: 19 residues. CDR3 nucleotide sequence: TGCGCCAGCAGCCAAGGTATCCCTGAAGGGGGTAGGCGGACAGATACGCAGTATTTT. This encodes CASSQGIPEGGRRTDTQYF.

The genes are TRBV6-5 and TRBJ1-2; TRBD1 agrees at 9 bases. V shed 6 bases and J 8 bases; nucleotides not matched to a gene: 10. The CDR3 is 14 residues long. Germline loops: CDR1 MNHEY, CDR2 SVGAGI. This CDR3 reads CASRHPGQGLGYTF. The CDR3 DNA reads TGTGCCAGCAGACATCCGGGACAGGGCTTAGGCTACACCTTC.

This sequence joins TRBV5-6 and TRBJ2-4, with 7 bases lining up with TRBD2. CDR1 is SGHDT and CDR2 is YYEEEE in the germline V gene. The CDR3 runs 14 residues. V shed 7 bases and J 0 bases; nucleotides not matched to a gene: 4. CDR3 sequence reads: CASAASGAKNIQYF. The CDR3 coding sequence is TGTGCCAGCGCGGCTAGCGGAGCCAAAAACATTCAGTACTTC.

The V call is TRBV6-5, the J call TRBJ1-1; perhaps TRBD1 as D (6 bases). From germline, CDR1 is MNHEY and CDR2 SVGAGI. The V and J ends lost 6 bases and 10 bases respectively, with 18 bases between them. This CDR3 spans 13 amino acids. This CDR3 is CASRKGGPGGAFF. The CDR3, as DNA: TGTGCCAGCAGAAAGGGGGGGCCCGGCGGAGCTTTCTTT.